These T cell receptor beta chains were read from a single sample in a study of blood T cell repertoires in COVID-19. Produced via immunoSEQ multiplex PCR; TCRdb's table is partial and in-frame only. The repertoire has around 180,000 clones, 88% of them found once; the top ten carry about 3.9%. The sequencing input was peripheral blood. The receptors come from a young woman with acute or convalescent COVID-19. Both conserved end residues are part of each CDR3. The D gene is left open where the match is weak. Expanded clones are given a class, and other clones once, few, many or no size at all.

j_gene | v_gene | d_gene | abundance | CDR3aa | CDR3nt
TRBJ1-6 | TRBV7-9 | NA | many | CASSDDTTRLHF | TGTGCCAGCAGCGACGACACGACTAGACTCCACTTT
TRBJ2-7 | TRBV19 | NA | NA | CASSITGQLSEQYF | TGTGCCAGTAGTATTACAGGACAGCTAAGCGAGCAGTACTTC
TRBJ1-2 | TRBV29-1 | NA | NA | CSVGGTLYGYTF | TGCAGCGTTGGGGGGACACTTTATGGCTACACCTTC
TRBJ2-3 | TRBV19 | NA | NA | CASQTGPHTDTQYF | TGTGCCAGTCAGACAGGACCCCACACAGATACGCAGTATTTT
TRBJ2-1 | TRBV18 | NA | NA | CASSSSPGSPYNEQFF | TGTGCCAGCTCATCGTCCCCGGGAAGCCCCTACAATGAGCAGTTCTTC
TRBJ1-6 | TRBV5-4 | NA | NA | CASSLGQNNSPLHF | TGTGCCAGCAGCTTGGGGCAGAATAATTCACCCCTCCACTTT
TRBJ1-4 | TRBV6-5 | NA | NA | CASSYIRDTDEKLFF | TGTGCCAGCAGTTACATCCGGGACACCGATGAAAAACTGTTTTTT
TRBJ1-6 | TRBV27 | NA | once | CASSLSNYRVDNNSPLHF | TGTGCCAGCAGTTTATCGAACTACAGGGTAGACAATAATTCACCCCTCCACTTT
TRBJ2-3 | TRBV29-1 | NA | NA | CSADLGQAQDTQYF | TGCAGCGCTGACCTCGGTCAGGCACAGGATACGCAGTATTTT
TRBJ1-2 | TRBV5-4 | NA | NA | CASSLMGRHDGYTF | TGTGCCAGCAGCTTGATGGGGCGGCACGATGGCTACACCTTC
TRBJ1-4 | TRBV5-1 | TRBD1 | once | CASHRDSNEKLFF | TGCGCCAGCCACCGGGACAGTAATGAAAAACTGTTTTTT
TRBJ1-1 | TRBV27 | NA | NA | CASINPEAFF | TGTGCCAGCATCAATCCTGAAGCTTTCTTT
TRBJ2-1 | TRBV28 | NA | NA | CASSSTTGTGAHNEQFF | TGTGCCAGCAGTTCAACAACCGGGACTGGGGCCCACAATGAGCAGTTCTTC
TRBJ2-3 | TRBV10-3 | TRBD2 | NA | CAISDTTSGRAMDTQYF | TGTGCCATCAGTGACACGACTAGCGGGAGGGCCATGGATACGCAGTATTTT
TRBJ1-2 | TRBV6-1 | TRBD1 | NA | CASSELSGTGTYGYTF | TGTGCCAGCAGTGAACTTTCAGGGACAGGAACTTATGGCTACACCTTC
TRBJ2-7 | TRBV30 | NA | NA | CAWSHPSGLSYEQYF | TGTGCCTGGAGTCACCCCAGCGGTCTCTCCTACGAGCAGTACTTC
TRBJ1-1 | TRBV4-2 | NA | NA | CASSPTENTEAFF | TGTGCCAGCAGCCCGACAGAGAACACTGAAGCTTTCTTT
TRBJ2-1 | TRBV6-5 | NA | NA | CASSYGQGIYNEQFF | TGTGCCAGCAGTTATGGGCAGGGAATCTACAATGAGCAGTTCTTC
TRBJ2-5 | TRBV5-1 | TRBD1 | NA | CASSVPTGDETQYF | TGCGCCAGCAGCGTCCCGACAGGGGACGAGACCCAGTACTTC
TRBJ2-3 | TRBV4-2 | TRBD2 | NA | CASSQVSAGGTDTQYF | TGTGCCAGCAGCCAAGTTTCAGCGGGGGGCACAGATACGCAGTATTTT
TRBJ2-3 | TRBV28 | NA | NA | CASRNKSPDTQYF | TGTGCCAGCAGAAATAAAAGCCCAGATACGCAGTATTTT
TRBJ2-7 | TRBV5-1 | TRBD2 | NA | CASSPAGTSGIHEQYF | TGCGCCAGCAGCCCTGCCGGGACTAGCGGGATACACGAGCAGTACTTC
TRBJ1-4 | TRBV30 | NA | NA | CAWTSGLGEKLFF | TGTGCCTGGACGTCGGGATTGGGTGAAAAACTGTTTTTT
TRBJ1-1 | TRBV7-9 | NA | NA | CASQGRDTEAFF | TGTGCCAGCCAAGGGAGGGACACTGAAGCTTTCTTT
TRBJ1-1 | TRBV12-3/TRBV12-4 | NA | NA | CASSLRGRAFF | TGTGCCAGCAGTTTAAGGGGGAGAGCTTTCTTT
TRBJ2-3 | TRBV9 | NA | few | CASSVQGGAQYF | TGTGCCAGCAGCGTACAGGGGGGTGCGCAGTATTTT
TRBJ2-7 | TRBV28 | NA | once | CASSPSSYEQYF | TGTGCCAGCAGTCCGAGCTCCTACGAGCAGTACTTC
TRBJ1-2 | TRBV6-1 | TRBD1 | NA | CASSEGNPGGAYGYTF | TGTGCCAGCAGTGAAGGAAACCCAGGGGGCGCCTATGGCTACACCTTC
TRBJ2-2 | TRBV6-2/TRBV6-3 | NA | NA | CASSSRVDTGELFF | TGTGCCAGCAGTTCACGGGTCGACACCGGGGAGCTGTTTTTT
TRBJ1-4 | TRBV4-2 | NA | NA | CASSQGSGKLFF | TGTGCCAGCAGCCAAGGGTCGGGAAAACTGTTTTTT
TRBJ2-7 | TRBV7-2 | NA | NA | CASSSRFVREQYF | TGTGCCAGCAGCTCGCGGTTTGTCCGCGAGCAGTACTTC
TRBJ2-3 | TRBV27 | NA | NA | CASRERTLNRHTQYF | TGTGCCAGCAGAGAAAGGACTCTCAACCGACATACGCAGTATTTT
TRBJ1-2 | TRBV12-3/TRBV12-4 | NA | NA | CASSPYPYGYTF | TGTGCCAGCAGCCCCTATCCGTATGGCTACACCTTC
TRBJ2-7 | TRBV28 | TRBD1 | NA | CASSRPTGSEF | TGTGCCAGCAGTCGACCGACAGGGTCGGAGTTC
TRBJ2-3 | TRBV10-3 | NA | once | CAISELLSDTQYF | TGTGCCATCAGTGAGCTCCTGTCGGATACGCAGTATTTT
TRBJ2-7 | TRBV11-3 | NA | NA | CASSLNAYGQYF | TGTGCCAGCAGCCTGAATGCCTACGGGCAGTACTTC